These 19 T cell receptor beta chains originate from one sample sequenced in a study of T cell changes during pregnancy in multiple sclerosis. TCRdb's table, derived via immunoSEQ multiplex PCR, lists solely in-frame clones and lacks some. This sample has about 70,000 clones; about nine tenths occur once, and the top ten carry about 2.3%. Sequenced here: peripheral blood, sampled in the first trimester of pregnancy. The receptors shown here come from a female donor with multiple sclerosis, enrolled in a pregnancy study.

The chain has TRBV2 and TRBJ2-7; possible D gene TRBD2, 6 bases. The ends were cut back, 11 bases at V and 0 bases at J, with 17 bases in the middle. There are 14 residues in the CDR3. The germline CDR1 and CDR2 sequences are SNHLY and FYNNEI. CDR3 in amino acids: CACTEGLSSYEQYF. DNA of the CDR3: TGTGCCTGCACGGAGGGGCTCTCCTCCTACGAGCAGTACTTC.

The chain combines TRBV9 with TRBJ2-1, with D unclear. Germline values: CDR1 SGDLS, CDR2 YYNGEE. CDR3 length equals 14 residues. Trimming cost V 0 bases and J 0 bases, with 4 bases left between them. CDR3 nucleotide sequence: TGTGCCAGCAGCGTAGAGAGCTCCTACAATGAGCAGTTCTTC. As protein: CASSVESSYNEQFF.

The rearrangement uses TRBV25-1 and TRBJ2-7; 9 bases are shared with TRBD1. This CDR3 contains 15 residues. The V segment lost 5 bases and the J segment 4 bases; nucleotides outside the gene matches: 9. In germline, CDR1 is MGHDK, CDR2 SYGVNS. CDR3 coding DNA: TGTGCCAGCAGTTGGACAGGGGAAAACGCTTACGAGCAGTACTTC. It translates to CASSWTGENAYEQYF.

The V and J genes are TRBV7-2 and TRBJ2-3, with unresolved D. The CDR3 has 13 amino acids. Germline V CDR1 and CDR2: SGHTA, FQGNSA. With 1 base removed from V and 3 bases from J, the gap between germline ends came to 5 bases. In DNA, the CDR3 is TGTGCCAGCAGCTTAGTTTCTACAGATACGCAGTATTTT. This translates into CASSLVSTDTQYF.

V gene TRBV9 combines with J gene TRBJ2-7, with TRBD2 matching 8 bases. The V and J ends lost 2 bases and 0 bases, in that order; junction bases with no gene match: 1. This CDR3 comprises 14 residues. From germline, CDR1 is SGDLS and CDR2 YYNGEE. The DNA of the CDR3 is TGTGCCAGCAGCGTCAGCGGGGGCTCCTACGAGCAGTACTTC. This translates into CASSVSGGSYEQYF.

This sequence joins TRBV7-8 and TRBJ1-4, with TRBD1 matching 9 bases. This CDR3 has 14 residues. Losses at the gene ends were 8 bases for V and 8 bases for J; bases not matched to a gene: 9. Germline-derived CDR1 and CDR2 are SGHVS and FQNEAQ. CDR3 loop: CASSNRGRGEKLFF. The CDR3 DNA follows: TGTGCCAGCTCGAACAGGGGGCGAGGGGAAAAACTGTTTTTT.

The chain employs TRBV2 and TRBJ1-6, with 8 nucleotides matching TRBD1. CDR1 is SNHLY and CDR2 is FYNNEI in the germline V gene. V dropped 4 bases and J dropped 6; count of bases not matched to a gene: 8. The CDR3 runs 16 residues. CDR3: CASSAYRGLGNSPLHF. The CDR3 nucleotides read TGTGCCAGCAGTGCATACAGGGGGTTAGGTAATTCACCCCTCCACTTT.

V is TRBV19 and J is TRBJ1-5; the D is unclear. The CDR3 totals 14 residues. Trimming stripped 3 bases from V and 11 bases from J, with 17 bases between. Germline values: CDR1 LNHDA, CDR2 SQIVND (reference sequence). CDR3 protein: CASSMEAGLVSQHF. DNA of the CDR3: TGTGCCAGTAGTATGGAGGCCGGTCTAGTGTCCCAGCATTTT.

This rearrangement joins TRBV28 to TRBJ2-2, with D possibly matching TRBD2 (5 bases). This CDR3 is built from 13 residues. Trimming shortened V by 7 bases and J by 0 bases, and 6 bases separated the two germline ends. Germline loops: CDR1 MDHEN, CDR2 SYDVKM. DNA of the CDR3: TGTGCCAGCAATAGCGCGAACACCGGGGAGCTGTTTTTT. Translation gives CASNSANTGELFF.

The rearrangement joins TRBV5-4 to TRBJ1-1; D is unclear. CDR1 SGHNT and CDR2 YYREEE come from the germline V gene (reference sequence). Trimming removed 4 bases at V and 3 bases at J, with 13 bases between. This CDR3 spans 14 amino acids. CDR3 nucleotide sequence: TGTGCCAGCAGCCCCCTACGTCGCGACACTGAAGCTTTCTTT. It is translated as CASSPLRRDTEAFF. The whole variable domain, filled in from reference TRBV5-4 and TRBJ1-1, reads ETGVTQSPTHLIKTRGQQVTLRCSSQSGHNTVSWYQQALGQGPQFIFQYYREEENGRGNFPPRFSGLQFPNYSSELNVNALELDDSALYLCASSPLRRDTEAFFGQGTRLTVV.

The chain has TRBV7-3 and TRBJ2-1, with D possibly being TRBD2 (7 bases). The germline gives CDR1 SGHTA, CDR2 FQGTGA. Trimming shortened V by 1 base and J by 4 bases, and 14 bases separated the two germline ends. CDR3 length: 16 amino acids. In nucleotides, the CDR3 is TGTGCCAGCAGCTTAAGGGGGGGGACAAGTTACAATGAGCAGTTCTTC. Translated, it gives CASSLRGGTSYNEQFF.

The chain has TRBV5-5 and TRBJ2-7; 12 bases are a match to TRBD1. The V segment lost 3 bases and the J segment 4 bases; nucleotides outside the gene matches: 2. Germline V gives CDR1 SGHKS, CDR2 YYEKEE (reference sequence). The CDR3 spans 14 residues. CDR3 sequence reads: CASSWDRGLYEQYF. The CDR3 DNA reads TGTGCCAGCAGCTGGGACAGGGGGCTATACGAGCAGTACTTC.

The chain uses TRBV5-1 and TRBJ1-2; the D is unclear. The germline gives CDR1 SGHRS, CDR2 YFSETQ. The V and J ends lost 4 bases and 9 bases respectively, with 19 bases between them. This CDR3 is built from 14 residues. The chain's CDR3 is CASSPTTDPARYTF. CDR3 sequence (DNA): TGCGCCAGCAGCCCTACTACCGATCCCGCCCGCTACACCTTC.

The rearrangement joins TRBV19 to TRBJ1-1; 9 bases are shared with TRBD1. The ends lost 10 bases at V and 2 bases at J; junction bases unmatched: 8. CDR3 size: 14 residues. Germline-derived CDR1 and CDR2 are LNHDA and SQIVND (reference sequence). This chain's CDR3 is CATYPGQGNTEAFF. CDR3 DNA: TGTGCCACCTATCCGGGACAGGGAAACACTGAAGCTTTCTTT.

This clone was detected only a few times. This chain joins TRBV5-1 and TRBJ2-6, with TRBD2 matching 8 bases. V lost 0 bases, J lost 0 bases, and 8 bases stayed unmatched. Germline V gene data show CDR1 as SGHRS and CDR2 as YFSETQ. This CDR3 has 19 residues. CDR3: CASSLVGQRGISGANVLTF. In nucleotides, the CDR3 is TGCGCCAGCAGCTTGGTCGGTCAGCGGGGGATCTCTGGGGCCAACGTCCTGACTTTC. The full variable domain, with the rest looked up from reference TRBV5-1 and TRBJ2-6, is KAGVTQTPRYLIKTRGQQVTLSCSPISGHRSVSWYQQTPGQGLQFLFEYFSETQRNKGNFPGRFSGRQFSNSRSEMNVSTLELGDSALYLCASSLVGQRGISGANVLTFGAGSRLTVL.

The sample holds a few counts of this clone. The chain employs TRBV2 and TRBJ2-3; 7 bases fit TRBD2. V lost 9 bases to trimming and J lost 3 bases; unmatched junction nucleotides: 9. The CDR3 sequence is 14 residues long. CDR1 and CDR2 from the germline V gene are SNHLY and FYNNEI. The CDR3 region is CARSSSGRTDTQYF. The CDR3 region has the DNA TGTGCCAGGAGTTCTAGCGGCCGTACAGATACGCAGTATTTT.

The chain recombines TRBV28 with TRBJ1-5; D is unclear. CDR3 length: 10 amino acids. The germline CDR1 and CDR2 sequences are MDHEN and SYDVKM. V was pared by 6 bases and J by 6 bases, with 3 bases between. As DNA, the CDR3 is TGTGCCAGCAGCGGTCAGCCCCAGCATTTT. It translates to CASSGQPQHF.

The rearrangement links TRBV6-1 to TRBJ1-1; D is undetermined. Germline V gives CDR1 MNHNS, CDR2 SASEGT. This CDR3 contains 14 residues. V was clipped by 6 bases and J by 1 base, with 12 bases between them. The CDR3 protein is CASRLSFGNTEAFF. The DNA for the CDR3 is TGTGCCAGCAGACTCTCCTTCGGGAACACTGAAGCTTTCTTT.

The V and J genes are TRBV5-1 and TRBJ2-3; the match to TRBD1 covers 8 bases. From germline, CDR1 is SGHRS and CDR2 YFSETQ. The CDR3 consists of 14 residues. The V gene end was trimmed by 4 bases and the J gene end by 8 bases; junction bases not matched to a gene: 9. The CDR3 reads CASSADGTGSTQYF. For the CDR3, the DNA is TGCGCCAGCAGCGCAGACGGGACAGGCAGTACGCAGTATTTT.